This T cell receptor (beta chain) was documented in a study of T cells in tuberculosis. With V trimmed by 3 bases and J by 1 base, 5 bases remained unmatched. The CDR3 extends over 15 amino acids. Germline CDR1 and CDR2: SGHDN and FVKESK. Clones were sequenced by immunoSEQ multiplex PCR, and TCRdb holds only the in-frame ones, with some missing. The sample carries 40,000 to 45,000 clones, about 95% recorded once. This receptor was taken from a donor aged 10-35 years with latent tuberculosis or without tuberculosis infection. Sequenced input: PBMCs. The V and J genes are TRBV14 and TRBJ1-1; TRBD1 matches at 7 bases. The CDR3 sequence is CASSHRTGSNTEAFF. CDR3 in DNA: TGTGCCAGCAGCCACCGGACAGGATCGAACACTGAAGCTTTCTTT. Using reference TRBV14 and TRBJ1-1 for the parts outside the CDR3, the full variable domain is EAGVTQFPSHSVIEKGQTVTLRCDPISGHDNLYWYRRVMGKEIKFLLHFVKESKQDESGMPNNRFLAERTGGTYSTLKVQPAELEDSGVYFCASSHRTGSNTEAFFGQGTRLTVV.